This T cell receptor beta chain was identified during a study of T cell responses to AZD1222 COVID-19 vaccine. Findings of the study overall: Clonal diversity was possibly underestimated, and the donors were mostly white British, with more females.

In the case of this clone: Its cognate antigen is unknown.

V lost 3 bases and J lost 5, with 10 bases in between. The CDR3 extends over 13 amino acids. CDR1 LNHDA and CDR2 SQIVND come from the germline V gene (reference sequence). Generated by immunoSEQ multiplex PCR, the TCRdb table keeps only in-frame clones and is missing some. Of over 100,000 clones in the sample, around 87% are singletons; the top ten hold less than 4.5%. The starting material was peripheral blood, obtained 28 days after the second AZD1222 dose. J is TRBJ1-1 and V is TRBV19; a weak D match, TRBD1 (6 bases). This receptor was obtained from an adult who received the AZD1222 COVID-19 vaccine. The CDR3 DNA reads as TGTGCCAGTAGTATCGCCAGGGGAACTGAAGCTTTCTTT. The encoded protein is CASSIARGTEAFF.